What follows describes a single T cell receptor (beta chain). Clones were sequenced by immunoSEQ multiplex PCR, and TCRdb holds only the in-frame ones, with some missing. The profile shows about 180,000 clones, 81% of them singletons. This CDR3 is 13 amino acids long. The V end lost 7 bases, the J end lost 3 bases, and 12 bases lay between the germline ends. The germline CDR1 and CDR2 sequences are MNHEY and SVGAGI. This record belongs to a study of blood T cell repertoires in COVID-19. This receptor was taken from a woman aged 80 or older with COVID-19, enrolled during active disease. The chain uses TRBV6-5 and TRBJ1-2; tentatively, D is TRBD1 (5 bases). The sample consisted of peripheral blood. DNA for the CDR3: TGTGCCAGCAAGTTGTGGGGGGACTATGGCTACACCTTC. Encoded protein: CASKLWGDYGYTF.